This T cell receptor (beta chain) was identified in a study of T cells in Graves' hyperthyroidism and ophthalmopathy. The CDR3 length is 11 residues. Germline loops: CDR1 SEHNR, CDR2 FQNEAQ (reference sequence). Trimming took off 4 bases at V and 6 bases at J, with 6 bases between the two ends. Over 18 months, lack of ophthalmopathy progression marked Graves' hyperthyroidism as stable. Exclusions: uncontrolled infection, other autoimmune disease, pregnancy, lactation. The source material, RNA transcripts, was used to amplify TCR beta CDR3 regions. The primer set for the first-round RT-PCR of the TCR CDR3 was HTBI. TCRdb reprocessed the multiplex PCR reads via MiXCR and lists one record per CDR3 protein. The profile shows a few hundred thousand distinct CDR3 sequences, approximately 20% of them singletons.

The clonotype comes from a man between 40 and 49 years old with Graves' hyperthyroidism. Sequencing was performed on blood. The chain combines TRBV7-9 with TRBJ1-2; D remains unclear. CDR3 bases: TGTGCCAGCAGCTCCGGGGATGGCTACACCTTC. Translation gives CASSSGDGYTF.